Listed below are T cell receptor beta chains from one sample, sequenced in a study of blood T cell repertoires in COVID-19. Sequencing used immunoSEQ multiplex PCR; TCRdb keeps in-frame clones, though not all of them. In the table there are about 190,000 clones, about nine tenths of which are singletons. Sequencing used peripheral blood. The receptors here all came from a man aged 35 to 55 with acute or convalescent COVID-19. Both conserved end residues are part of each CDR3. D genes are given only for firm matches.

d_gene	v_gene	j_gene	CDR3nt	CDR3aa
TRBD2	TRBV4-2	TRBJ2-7	TGTGCCAGCAGCCAAGATGGGACTAGCGGCTCCTACGAGCAGTACTTC	CASSQDGTSGSYEQYF
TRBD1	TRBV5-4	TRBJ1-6	TGTGCCAGCAGCTTTGGTGGAGTTACACAGGGGTACTCACCCCTCCACTTT	CASSFGGVTQGYSPLHF
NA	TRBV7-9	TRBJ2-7	TGTGCCAGCAGCCTACAGGGCCCGGGTGTTTACGAGCAGTACTTC	CASSLQGPGVYEQYF
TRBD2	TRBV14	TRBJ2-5	TGTGCCAGCAGCCAAGAGGCCGGGGGGGCCCCTGGCCAGTACTTC	CASSQEAGGAPGQYF
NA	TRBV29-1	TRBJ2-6	TGCAGCGTTGGAGGGACTGGGGCCAACGTCCTGACTTTC	CSVGGTGANVLTF
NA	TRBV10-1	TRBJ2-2	TGCGCCAGCAGTGTAGGAGTGTCAACCGGGGAGCTGTTTTTT	CASSVGVSTGELFF
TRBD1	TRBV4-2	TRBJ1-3	TGTGCCAGCAGCCACCGGGACAGCGAATCTGGAAACACCATATATTTT	CASSHRDSESGNTIYF
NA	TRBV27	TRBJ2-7	TGTGCCAGCAGTGTTACCGGCTACGAGCAGTACTTC	CASSVTGYEQYF
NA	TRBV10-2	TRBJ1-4	TGCGCCAGCAGGCCGGGGGGACCGGGTAATGAAAAACTGTTTTTT	CASRPGGPGNEKLFF
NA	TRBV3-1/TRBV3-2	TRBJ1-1	TGTGCCAGCAGCCAAGACACCCGTTACATTAACACTGAAGCTTTCTTT	CASSQDTRYINTEAFF
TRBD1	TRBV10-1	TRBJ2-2	TGCGCTGGAGGACAGGGGGTTCAGGGCGGGGAGCTGTTTTTT	CAGGQGVQGGELFF
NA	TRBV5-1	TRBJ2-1	TGCGCCAGCAGCCAACTGACAGGCCACTACAATGAGCAGTTCTTC	CASSQLTGHYNEQFF
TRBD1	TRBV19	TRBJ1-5	TGTGCCAGCCGCGGACAGGGAGATCAGCCCCAGCATTTT	CASRGQGDQPQHF
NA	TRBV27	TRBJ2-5	TGTGCCAGTTCCTGGATCTCTAGTCGAGAGACCCAGTACTTC	CASSWISSRETQYF
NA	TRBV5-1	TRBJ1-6	TGCGCCAGCAGCCCGACAACCCGACAAGGATATAATTCACCCCTCCACTTT	CASSPTTRQGYNSPLHF
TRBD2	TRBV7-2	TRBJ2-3	TGTGCCAGCAGCTCACAGAGCGGGGGAGCGCAGTATTTT	CASSSQSGGAQYF
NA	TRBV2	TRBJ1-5	TGTGCCAGCAGGACCCTGGGGCCCGGGCCCCAGCATTTT	CASRTLGPGPQHF